The sequence of this T cell receptor beta chain was determined in a study of cytomegalovirus exposure and HLA in healthy donors. The primer mix had 60 Vbeta and 13 Jbeta primers. Assay: immunoSEQ multiplex PCR; the TCRdb copy retains only in-frame clones and omits some. The sample contains 150,000 to 200,000 clones, 75% to 85% of which appear only once. The CDR3 extends over 14 amino acids. The V end was cut by 2 bases, the J end by 4 bases, with 11 bases between. Germline CDR1 reads MDHEN; CDR2 reads SYDVKM. This clonotype originated in a man in his thirties or forties in good health and CMV-seronegative. Sequencing used PBMCs. The J gene is TRBJ1-2, the V gene TRBV28, with a possible D match to TRBD1 (5 bases). This CDR3 reads CASSLPWGGYGYTF. In DNA form, the CDR3 reads TGTGCCAGCAGTTTACCCTGGGGGGGCTATGGCTACACCTTC.